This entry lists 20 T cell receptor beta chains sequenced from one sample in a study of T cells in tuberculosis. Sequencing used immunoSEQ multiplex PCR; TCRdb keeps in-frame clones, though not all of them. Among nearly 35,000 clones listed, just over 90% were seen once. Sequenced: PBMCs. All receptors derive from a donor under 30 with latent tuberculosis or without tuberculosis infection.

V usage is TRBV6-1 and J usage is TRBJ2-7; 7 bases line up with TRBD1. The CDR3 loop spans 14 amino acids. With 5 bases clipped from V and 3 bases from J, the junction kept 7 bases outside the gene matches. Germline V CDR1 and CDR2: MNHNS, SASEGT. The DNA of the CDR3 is TGTGCCAGCAGTCCTCGGGACAGCATCTACGAGCAGTACTTC. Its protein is CASSPRDSIYEQYF.

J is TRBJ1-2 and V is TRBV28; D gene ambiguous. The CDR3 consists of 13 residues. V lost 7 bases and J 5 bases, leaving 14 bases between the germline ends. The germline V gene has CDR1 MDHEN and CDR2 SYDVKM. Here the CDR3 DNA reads TGTGCCAGCATGAGACCCCTAGGTTATGGCTACACCTTC. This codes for CASMRPLGYGYTF.

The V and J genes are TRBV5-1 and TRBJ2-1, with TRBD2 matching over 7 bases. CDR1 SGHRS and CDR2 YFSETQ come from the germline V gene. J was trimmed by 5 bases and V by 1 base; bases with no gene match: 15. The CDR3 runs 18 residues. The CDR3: CASSLNLRLALRHNEQFF. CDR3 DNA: TGCGCCAGCAGCTTGAACCTTCGACTAGCCCTAAGACACAATGAGCAGTTCTTC.

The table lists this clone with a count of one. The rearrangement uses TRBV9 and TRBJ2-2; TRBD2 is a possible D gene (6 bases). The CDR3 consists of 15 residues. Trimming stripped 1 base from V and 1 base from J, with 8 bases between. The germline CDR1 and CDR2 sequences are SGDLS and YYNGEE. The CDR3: CASSVTAGNTGELFF. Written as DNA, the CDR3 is TGTGCCAGCAGCGTAACAGCGGGGAACACCGGGGAGCTGTTTTTT.

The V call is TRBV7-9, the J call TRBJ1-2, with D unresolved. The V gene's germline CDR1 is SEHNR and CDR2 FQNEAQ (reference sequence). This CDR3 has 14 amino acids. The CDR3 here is CAFGLTQSRYGYTF. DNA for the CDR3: TGTGCGTTCGGTTTGACACAGTCTCGTTATGGCTACACCTTC.

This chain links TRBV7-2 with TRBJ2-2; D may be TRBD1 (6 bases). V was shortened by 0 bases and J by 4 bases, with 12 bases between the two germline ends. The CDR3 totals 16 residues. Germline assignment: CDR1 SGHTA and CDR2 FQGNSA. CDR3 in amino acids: CASSLAGVGGTGELFF. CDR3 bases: TGTGCCAGCAGCTTAGCGGGGGTAGGGGGCACCGGGGAGCTGTTTTTT.

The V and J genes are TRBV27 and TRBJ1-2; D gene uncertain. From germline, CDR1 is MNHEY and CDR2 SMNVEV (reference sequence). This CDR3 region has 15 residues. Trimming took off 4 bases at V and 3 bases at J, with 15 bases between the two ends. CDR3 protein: CASSSFLTRDYGYTF. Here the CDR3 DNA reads TGTGCCAGCAGTTCCTTCCTTACTCGGGACTATGGCTACACCTTC.

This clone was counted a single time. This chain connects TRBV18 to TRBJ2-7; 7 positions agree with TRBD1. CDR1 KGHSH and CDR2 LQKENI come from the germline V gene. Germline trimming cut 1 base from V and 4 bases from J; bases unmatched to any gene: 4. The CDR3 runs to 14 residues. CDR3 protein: CASSPQGAGYEQYF. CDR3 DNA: TGTGCCAGCTCACCACAGGGGGCCGGGTACGAGCAGTACTTC.

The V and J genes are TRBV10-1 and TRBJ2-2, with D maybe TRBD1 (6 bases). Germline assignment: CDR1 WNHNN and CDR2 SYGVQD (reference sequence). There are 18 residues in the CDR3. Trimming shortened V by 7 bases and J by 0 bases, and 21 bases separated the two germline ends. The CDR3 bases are TGCGCCAGCACCTCCCTGACATTAGGGACACCGAACACCGGGGAGCTGTTTTTT. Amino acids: CASTSLTLGTPNTGELFF.

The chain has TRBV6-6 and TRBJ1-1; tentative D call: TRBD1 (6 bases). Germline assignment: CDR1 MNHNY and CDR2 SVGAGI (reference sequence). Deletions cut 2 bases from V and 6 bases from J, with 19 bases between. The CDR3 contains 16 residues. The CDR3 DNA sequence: TGTGCCAGCAGTTACCCTAGGGAGGGGGGAGACGCTGAAGCTTTCTTT. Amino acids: CASSYPREGGDAEAFF.

The CDR3 spells CASSLGYDRVSTDTQYF. CDR3 coding DNA: TGTGCCAGCAGCTTAGGGTATGACAGGGTTAGCACAGATACGCAGTATTTT. The chain employs TRBV7-9 and TRBJ2-3, with 7 nucleotides matching TRBD1. The length of the CDR3 is 17 residues. V dropped 1 base and J dropped 0; count of bases not matched to a gene: 7. Looked up from germline, CDR1 is SEHNR and CDR2 is FQNEAQ (reference sequence). The complete variable domain, with remaining parts taken from reference TRBV7-9 and TRBJ2-3, reads DTGVSQNPRHKITKRGQNVTFRCDPISEHNRLYWYRQTLGQGPEFLTYFQNEAQLEKSRLLSDRFSAERPKGSFSTLEIQRTEQGDSAMYLCASSLGYDRVSTDTQYFGPGTRLTVL.

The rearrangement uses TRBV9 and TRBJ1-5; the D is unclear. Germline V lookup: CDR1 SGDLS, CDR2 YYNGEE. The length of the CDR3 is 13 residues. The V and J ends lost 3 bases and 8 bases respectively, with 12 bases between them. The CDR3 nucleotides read TGTGCCAGCAGCGAGGGAGATCGGAAGCCCCAGCATTTT. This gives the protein CASSEGDRKPQHF.

CDR3 region: CASSPERSSGNTIYF. The CDR3 DNA follows: TGTGCCAGCTCACCCGAACGGAGCTCTGGAAACACCATATATTTT. The chain links TRBV18 to TRBJ1-3; D uncertain. The CDR3 has 15 residues. Germline V gives CDR1 KGHSH, CDR2 LQKENI. Trimming took off 3 bases at V and 0 bases at J, with 9 bases between the two ends.

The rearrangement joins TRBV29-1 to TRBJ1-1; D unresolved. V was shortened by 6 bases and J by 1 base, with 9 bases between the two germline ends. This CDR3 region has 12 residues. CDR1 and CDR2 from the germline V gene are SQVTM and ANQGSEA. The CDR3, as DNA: TGCAGCGTCGGAACAGCGAACACTGAAGCTTTCTTT. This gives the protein CSVGTANTEAFF. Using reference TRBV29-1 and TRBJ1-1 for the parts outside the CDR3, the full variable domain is SAVISQKPSRDICQRGTSLTIQCQVDSQVTMMFWYRQQPGQSLTLIATANQGSEATYESGFVIDKFPISRPNLTFSTLTVSNMSPEDSSIYLCSVGTANTEAFFGQGTRLTVV.

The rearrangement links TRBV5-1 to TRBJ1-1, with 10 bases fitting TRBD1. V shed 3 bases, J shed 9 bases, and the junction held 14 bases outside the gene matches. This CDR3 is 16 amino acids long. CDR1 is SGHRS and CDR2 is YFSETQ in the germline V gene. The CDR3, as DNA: TGCGCCAGCAGCTCCCCCGGGACAGGGGCCCTTCGGCAAGCTTTCTTT. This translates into CASSSPGTGALRQAFF.

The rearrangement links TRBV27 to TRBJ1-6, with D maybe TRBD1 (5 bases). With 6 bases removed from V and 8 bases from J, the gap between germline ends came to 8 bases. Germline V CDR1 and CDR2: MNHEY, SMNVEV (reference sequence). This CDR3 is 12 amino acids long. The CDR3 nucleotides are TGTGCCAGCAGCTTCAGGGATTCACCCCTCCACTTT. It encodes CASSFRDSPLHF.

CDR3 DNA sequence: TGTGCCAGCGGCTCCGCCCTTCCGGACACTGAAGCTTTCTTT. Protein sequence: CASGSALPDTEAFF. The V and J genes are TRBV5-4 and TRBJ1-1, with D uncertain. Trimming cost V 7 bases and J 3 bases, with 16 bases left between them. There are 14 residues in the CDR3. Germline V lookup: CDR1 SGHNT, CDR2 YYREEE (reference sequence).

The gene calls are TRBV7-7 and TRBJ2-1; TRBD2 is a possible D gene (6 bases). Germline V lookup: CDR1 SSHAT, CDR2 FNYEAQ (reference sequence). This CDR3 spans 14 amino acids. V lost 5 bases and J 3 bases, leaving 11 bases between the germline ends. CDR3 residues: CASSLNGGYNEQFF. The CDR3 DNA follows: TGTGCCAGCAGCCTCAACGGGGGCTACAATGAGCAGTTCTTC.

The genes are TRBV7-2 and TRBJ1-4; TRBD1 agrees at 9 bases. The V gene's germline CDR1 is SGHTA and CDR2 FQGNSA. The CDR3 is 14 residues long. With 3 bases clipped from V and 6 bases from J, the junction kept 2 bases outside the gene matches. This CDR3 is CASSLDRGDEKLFF. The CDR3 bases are TGTGCCAGCAGCTTGGACAGGGGAGATGAAAAACTGTTTTTT. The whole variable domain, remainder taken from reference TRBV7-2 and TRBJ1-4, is GAGVSQSPSNKVTEKGKDVELRCDPISGHTALYWYRQSLGQGLEFLIYFQGNSAPDKSGLPSDRFSAERTGGSVSTLTIQRTQQEDSAVYLCASSLDRGDEKLFFGSGTQLSVL.

For the CDR3, the DNA is TGTGCCTCCTGCGCGGGACAGGGGGCCAGCGGCAATCAGCCCCAGCATTTT. As protein: CASCAGQGASGNQPQHF. The chain uses TRBV19 and TRBJ1-5; 12 bases map to TRBD1. The germline V gene has CDR1 LNHDA and CDR2 SQIVND (reference sequence). Trimming took 11 bases from V and 2 from J; bases not matched to a gene: 13. The CDR3 length is 17 residues.